Below, one T cell receptor beta chain is given with its context. This clone was observed a few times. Its binding antigen is unknown. Base quality data are lacking; no much larger clone is found one base away. Library preparation was by the immunoSEQ multiplex PCR assay. RNA was extracted from all samples and reverse transcribed into cDNA as template for TCR sequencing. SuperScript III was used for first-strand cDNA synthesis, primed with a 2:1 mix of oligo-dT and random hexamers. A synthetic immune receptor repertoire was used to measure amplification bias, and any remaining bias was corrected computationally. Processing in the source paper ran as follows. Raw reads were preprocessed to remove errors, and CDR3 was defined according to IMGT conventions as the region from the conserved cysteine to phenylalanine. Clonality was computed by normalizing Shannon entropy by log2 of the number of productive unique TCRs and subtracting the result from 1. Whether each scalp clone was CD4 or CD8 was inferred by checking scalp TCRbeta sequences against the CD4 and CD8 repertoires from sorted blood. The immuneACCESS repertoire file appears here via TCRdb, limited to in-frame rearrangements. These files lack a portion of the clones; in checked studies, under half of the deficit traces to unresolved V genes, and the cause of the others is not known. Clonal size and the V and J genes are those of that table, whereas D and trimming came from the DNA. The sample profile shows approximately 180,000 clones; about 53% of them were found once. The biggest ten clones account for 9.5% to 14% of the sample.

The CDR3, from cysteine to phenylalanine, totals 14 residues. The retained sequence is limited to the CDR3, 42 bases, with the frame set at the first base. At the junction V is shortened by 4 bases and J by 1 base, with 11 bases in between. For CDR1 and CDR2, the germline V gene lists SQVTM and ANQGSEA. The sample belongs to a study of CD8+ T cells in alopecia areata (dated by TCRdb to 2017 to 2018). Background on the whole study: The treated patients, all with moderate-to-severe alopecia areata, were enrolled in an open-label pilot trial of oral tofacitinib given at 5 to 10 mg twice daily. Tofacitinib was administered for 6 to 18 months, and 6 months of follow-up off drug were then conducted to assess delayed response and recurrence. Disease severity in treated patients was measured with the SALT score, which quantifies the percentage of affected scalp surface area. High-throughput TCRbeta sequencing was used to examine T cell clonal expansion in alopecia areata in both the C3H/HeJ mouse model and human patients. In humans, TCRbeta sequencing was performed on scalp tissue and on sorted CD4+ and CD8+ peripheral blood T cells from healthy controls and from patients with patchy or totalis/universalis alopecia areata. Patients on tofacitinib were biopsied at baseline and after 4 and 24 weeks of treatment, and several of the patients also had a later scalp biopsy. Clonality in the scalp was compared among normal scalp (n=4), patchy alopecia areata scalp (n=8), and alopecia totalis/universalis scalp (n=8). RNA was extracted with the PAXgene miRNA kit for fixed scalp, the miRNeasy kit for PBMCs, and the RNeasy kit for mouse skin. immunoSEQ multiplex PCR using 35 Vbeta forward primers and 13 Jbeta reverse primers was used to amplify TCRbeta CDR3 regions.

Here is what the overall study found, with its caveats: Higher clonality and more expanded CD8+ clones were observed in lesional scalp than in normal scalp, particularly in alopecia totalis/universalis, a finding suggestive of antigenic drive. With tofacitinib, both scalp clonality and the number of expanded CD8+ clones among the top 100 scalp clones went down significantly. Unlike mouse skin, where gammadelta T cells dominate, normal human skin contains resident alphabeta T cells that get sequenced too, which complicates analysis of the scalp TCR repertoire. Shared TCR sequences between patients were less evident than in mice, which may be partly attributable to HLA diversity in the patient population. Many expanded lesional clones were found to persist in scalp and blood during tofacitinib treatment, and relapse after treatment cessation may be partly explained by this persistence. The treated cohort was small, with a single nonresponder, so links between baseline CD8+ expansion and response need larger studies.

The time point label, read with the paper, signifies: around 26 weeks on oral tofacitinib. The sample's treatment or condition, from its label and the paper: oral pan-JAK inhibitor, 5-10 mg twice daily. Peripheral blood and lesional scalp punch biopsies were obtained from patients with alopecia areata. PBMCs were isolated by density centrifugation and stained for CD3, CD4 and CD8, and CD4+ and CD8+ T cells were sorted on a FACSAria. Material: CD8+ T cells sorted from blood, obtained at week 24, from a patient treated with tofacitinib. This TCR was recovered from a human donor with alopecia areata. The chain was built from TRBV29-1 and TRBJ1-5; no D gene call is confident. The DNA reads as follows: TGCAGCGTTGGTTGGGAGGGAAGCAATCAGCCCCAGCATTTT. Its translation reads: CSVGWEGSNQPQHF.